Listed here are 6 T cell receptor beta chains from one sample, sequenced in a study of blood T cell repertoires in COVID-19. Sequencing used immunoSEQ multiplex PCR; TCRdb keeps in-frame clones, though not all of them. The sample lists a few hundred thousand clones, about 91% seen once, with over 10% in the top ten. Sequencing was performed on peripheral blood. The receptors originated from a woman in her forties or fifties with COVID-19, enrolled during active disease.

The V gene is TRBV6-5, the J gene TRBJ2-3, with D possibly TRBD2 on 7 matching bases. V was pared by 6 bases and J by 3 bases, with 13 bases between. CDR1 and CDR2 (germline): MNHEY, SVGAGI. There are 14 residues in the CDR3. The CDR3 nucleotides are TGTGCCAGCAGCGGGGGCGGGGGAACAGATACGCAGTATTTT. Translated, it gives CASSGGGGTDTQYF.

This rearrangement joins TRBV5-1 to TRBJ1-2; 10 nucleotides agree with TRBD1. This CDR3 is 14 amino acids long. Trimming at V came to 4 bases and at J to 3 bases, leaving 3 bases not matched to a gene. CDR1 is SGHRS and CDR2 is YFSETQ in the germline V gene. Here the CDR3 DNA reads TGCGCCAGCAGCGCGGGACAGGGGCACTATGGCTACACCTTC. It specifies CASSAGQGHYGYTF. Full variable domain (remainder filled in from reference TRBV5-1 and TRBJ1-2): KAGVTQTPRYLIKTRGQQVTLSCSPISGHRSVSWYQQTPGQGLQFLFEYFSETQRNKGNFPGRFSGRQFSNSRSEMNVSTLELGDSALYLCASSAGQGHYGYTFGSGTRLTVV.

This chain links TRBV30 with TRBJ1-6; D is uncertain. V lost 4 bases, J lost 0 bases, and 7 bases lay in between. Per the germline V gene, CDR1 is GTSNPN and CDR2 is SVGIG (reference sequence). The CDR3 is 14 amino acids. CDR3: CAWTPGSYNSPLHF. The CDR3 bases are TGTGCCTGGACCCCAGGCTCCTATAATTCACCCCTCCACTTT.

The chain has TRBV6-5 and TRBJ1-6; D is uncertain. Germline-derived CDR1 and CDR2 are MNHEY and SVGAGI. The CDR3 length is 16 residues. V was clipped by 4 bases and J by 0 bases, with 10 bases between them. CDR3 sequence (DNA): TGTGCCAGCAGTTCTCATCTTAGCTCCTATAATTCACCCCTCCACTTT. Its protein product is CASSSHLSSYNSPLHF.

V usage is TRBV18 and J usage is TRBJ1-4; D uncertain. Trimming left V 11 bases short and J 3 bases short, with 13 bases between. The CDR3 spans 13 residues. Germline CDR1 KGHSH, CDR2 LQKENI. CDR3 loop: CASSEVANEKLFF. CDR3 nucleotide sequence: TGTGCCTCCTCGGAGGTGGCTAATGAAAAACTGTTTTTT.

The CDR3 sequence is CASSSQGFRFGNTIYF. As DNA, the CDR3 is TGTGCCAGCAGCTCACAGGGGTTTCGTTTTGGAAACACCATATATTTT. The chain joins TRBV21-1 to TRBJ1-3; the D call TRBD1 from the table was never checked on the DNA. TRBV21-1 is annotated as a pseudogene. CDR3 length equals 16 residues.